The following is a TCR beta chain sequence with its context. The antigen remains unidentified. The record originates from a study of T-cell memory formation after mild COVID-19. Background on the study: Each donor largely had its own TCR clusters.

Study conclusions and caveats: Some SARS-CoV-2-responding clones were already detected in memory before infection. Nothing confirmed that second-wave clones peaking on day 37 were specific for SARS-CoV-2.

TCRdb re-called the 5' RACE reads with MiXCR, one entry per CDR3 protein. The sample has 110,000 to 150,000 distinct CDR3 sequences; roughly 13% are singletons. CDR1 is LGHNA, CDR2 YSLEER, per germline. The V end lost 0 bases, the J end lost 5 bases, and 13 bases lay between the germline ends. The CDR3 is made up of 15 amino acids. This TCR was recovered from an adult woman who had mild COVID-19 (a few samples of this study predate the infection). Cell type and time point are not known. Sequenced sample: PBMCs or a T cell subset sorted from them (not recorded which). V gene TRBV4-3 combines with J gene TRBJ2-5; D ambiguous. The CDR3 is CASSQERGLLETQYF. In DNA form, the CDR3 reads TGCGCCAGCAGCCAAGAGCGTGGTTTGTTGGAGACCCAGTACTTC.